One and the same sample provided the 28 T cell receptor beta chains below, sequenced in a study of cytomegalovirus exposure and HLA in healthy donors. The PCR made use of 60 Vbeta and 13 Jbeta primers. Sequencing was performed with immunoSEQ multiplex PCR; in TCRdb, only in-frame clones are kept and a portion is missing. Its clone listing holds around 140,000 clones. What was sequenced was PBMCs. The receptors here all came from a woman aged 40 to 55 in good health and CMV-seropositive.

V usage is TRBV7-9 and J usage is TRBJ1-1; D is uncertain. The V gene's germline CDR1 is SEHNR and CDR2 FQNEAQ (reference sequence). The V and J ends lost 2 bases and 4 bases respectively, with 8 bases between them. This CDR3 has 13 amino acids. As DNA, the CDR3 is TGTGCCAGCAGCTTATCGAGAGCCACTGAAGCTTTCTTT. It is translated as CASSLSRATEAFF.

The V gene is TRBV11-2, the J gene TRBJ2-3; 8 bases align to TRBD2. CDR3 length equals 15 residues. J gave up 6 bases and V 1 base, and 6 bases lay outside the gene matches. Germline loops: CDR1 SGHAT, CDR2 FQNNGV. CDR3 nucleotide sequence: TGTGCCAGCAGCTTAGTTAATGGCGGGAGGGATACGCAGTATTTT. It encodes CASSLVNGGRDTQYF.

The genes are TRBV5-4 and TRBJ2-5; 10 bases line up with TRBD1. In germline, CDR1 is SGHNT, CDR2 YYREEE (reference sequence). Losses at the gene ends were 4 bases for V and 0 bases for J; bases not matched to a gene: 6. The CDR3 has 16 residues. CDR3 amino acids: CASSKDRGEYQETQYF. In nucleotides, the CDR3 is TGTGCCAGCAGCAAGGACAGGGGGGAGTACCAAGAGACCCAGTACTTC.

The CDR3 DNA is TGCAGCGTCTCCGGGACAGGGGAGGTTACGCAGTATTTT. Its protein is CSVSGTGEVTQYF. This chain uses TRBV29-1 with TRBJ2-3; 10 positions match TRBD1. CDR1 and CDR2 from the germline V gene are SQVTM and ANQGSEA. CDR3 length equals 13 residues. The ends lost 6 bases at V and 8 bases at J; junction bases unmatched: 8.

V is TRBV18 and J is TRBJ2-3; D ambiguous. Germline lookup yields CDR1 KGHSH and CDR2 LQKENI. Deletions cut 5 bases from V and 2 bases from J, with 8 bases between. The length of the CDR3 is 13 residues. The CDR3 loop is CASSYTNTDTQYF. The CDR3 DNA is TGTGCCAGCTCATACACCAACACAGATACGCAGTATTTT.

The chain recombines TRBV4-1 with TRBJ2-5; a possible D gene is TRBD2 (5 bases). Germline loops: CDR1 MGHRA, CDR2 YSYEKL. This CDR3 spans 17 amino acids. V shed 0 bases and J shed 5 bases, with 19 bases lying between them. This chain's CDR3 is CASSQDPRAGGLETQYF. CDR3 sequence (DNA): TGCGCCAGCAGCCAAGACCCTCGGGCAGGCGGACTGGAGACCCAGTACTTC.

V and J are TRBV4-1 and TRBJ2-1; 8 nucleotides align to TRBD2. This CDR3 has 15 amino acids. Germline trimming cut 7 bases from V and 8 bases from J; bases unmatched to any gene: 13. Germline CDR1 MGHRA, CDR2 YSYEKL. The DNA for the CDR3 is TGCGCCAGCACCGCCTCCGGGACTAGTTATGATGAGCAGTTCTTC. It translates to CASTASGTSYDEQFF.

This sequence joins TRBV7-2 and TRBJ2-7, with 7 bases fitting TRBD2. The trim removed 5 bases at V and 3 bases at J, leaving 7 bases unmatched. The V gene's germline CDR1 is SGHTA and CDR2 FQGNSA. This CDR3 comprises 14 residues. This CDR3 reads CASSRWTSGYEQYF. The DNA of the CDR3 is TGTGCCAGCAGCCGATGGACTAGTGGCTACGAGCAGTACTTC.

The gene calls are TRBV7-8 and TRBJ2-1; TRBD1 aligns across 9 bases. The CDR3 runs to 17 residues. V dropped 3 bases and J dropped 7; count of bases not matched to a gene: 13. CDR1 SGHVS and CDR2 FQNEAQ come from the germline V gene. CDR3 region: CASSFLNGTGYLNEQFF. Written as DNA, the CDR3 is TGTGCCAGCAGCTTCCTAAACGGGACAGGGTATTTGAATGAGCAGTTCTTC.

The V call is TRBV19, the J call TRBJ2-7; the match to TRBD1 covers 7 bases. V was clipped by 3 bases and J by 0 bases; unmatched bases: 2. This CDR3 contains 14 residues. Germline CDR1 and CDR2: LNHDA and SQIVND (reference sequence). The CDR3 spells CASSIRDSSYEQYF. As DNA, the CDR3 is TGTGCCAGTAGTATCCGGGACAGCTCCTACGAGCAGTACTTC.

The CDR3 DNA reads as TGTGCAAGTCGCGGAGAGACAGCGATCTCTGGGGCCAACGTCCTGACTTTC. Amino acid sequence: CASRGETAISGANVLTF. The chain has TRBV12-2 and TRBJ2-6; TRBD1 was called by the table and not checked on the DNA. TRBV12-2 is deemed a pseudogene. CDR3 length: 17 residues.

The chain carries TRBV6-1 and TRBJ1-1, with 8 bases fitting TRBD1. This CDR3 is 15 amino acids long. V was pared by 6 bases and J by 5 bases, with 11 bases of the junction left unmatched. Germline V CDR1 and CDR2: MNHNS, SASEGT. CDR3 sequence: CASSNPGGARTEAFF. Written as DNA, the CDR3 is TGTGCCAGCAGCAACCCAGGGGGCGCGAGGACTGAAGCTTTCTTT.

The chain combines TRBV4-1 with TRBJ1-2; no definite D call. This CDR3 has 15 residues. Trimming shortened V by 1 base and J by 2 bases, and 11 bases separated the two germline ends. Germline CDR1 MGHRA, CDR2 YSYEKL. The CDR3 bases are TGCGCCAGCAGCCAAGTTTTAGGCAGGAACTATGGCTACACCTTC. The encoded protein is CASSQVLGRNYGYTF.

V and J are TRBV27 and TRBJ1-5; 7 bases fit TRBD1. Germline-derived CDR1 and CDR2 are MNHEY and SMNVEV (reference sequence). V was clipped by 0 bases and J by 5 bases; unmatched bases: 13. The CDR3 runs 18 residues. The CDR3 DNA reads TGTGCCAGCAGTTTATCGGGAGGAGGGACAGTGAGCCATCAGCCCCAGCATTTT. Its translation: CASSLSGGGTVSHQPQHF.

This chain joins TRBV28 and TRBJ2-2; tentatively, D is TRBD2 (5 bases). The CDR3 has 15 amino acids. V was shortened by 3 bases and J by 4 bases, with 12 bases between the two germline ends. From germline, CDR1 is MDHEN and CDR2 SYDVKM. The chain's CDR3 is CASSFEGRSTGELFF. The CDR3 DNA reads as TGTGCCAGCAGTTTCGAGGGTCGAAGCACCGGGGAGCTGTTTTTT.

The V and J genes are TRBV4-3 and TRBJ1-5; D is unclear. Germline V gene data show CDR1 as LGHNA and CDR2 as YSLEER. The CDR3 has 13 amino acids. V was trimmed by 4 bases and J by 4 bases, leaving 8 bases between them. CDR3 sequence: CASSPTRNQPQHF. The CDR3 DNA reads as TGCGCCAGCAGCCCCACTAGGAATCAGCCCCAGCATTTT.

The gene calls are TRBV7-9 and TRBJ1-5; TRBD1 matches at 7 bases. The germline V gene has CDR1 SEHNR and CDR2 FQNEAQ (reference sequence). Trimming removed 4 bases from V and 8 bases from J; junction bases left unmatched: 8. The CDR3 covers 14 residues. CDR3 protein: CASSSTGSLEPQHF. As DNA, the CDR3 is TGTGCCAGCAGCTCGACAGGGTCATTGGAGCCCCAGCATTTT.

The chain joins TRBV6-5 to TRBJ1-5; 9 bases fit TRBD1. Germline CDR1 reads MNHEY; CDR2 reads SVGAGI. The CDR3 covers 15 residues. Trimming removed 0 bases from V and 5 bases from J; junction bases left unmatched: 2. CDR3 region: CASSYSGQGHQPQHF. The CDR3 DNA follows: TGTGCCAGCAGTTACTCGGGACAGGGTCATCAGCCCCAGCATTTT.

The J gene is TRBJ2-3, the V gene TRBV11-2; 8 nucleotides match TRBD2. Germline V lookup: CDR1 SGHAT, CDR2 FQNNGV. The CDR3 runs 16 residues. The V segment lost 1 base and the J segment 3 bases; nucleotides outside the gene matches: 6. CDR3 in DNA: TGTGCCAGCAGCTTAGCGACGGCTAGCGGGACAGATACGCAGTATTTT. This translates into CASSLATASGTDTQYF. The full variable domain, rest sourced from reference TRBV11-2 and TRBJ2-3, is EAGVAQSPRYKIIEKRQSVAFWCNPISGHATLYWYQQILGQGPKLLIQFQNNGVVDDSQLPKDRFSAERLKGVDSTLKIQPAKLEDSAVYLCASSLATASGTDTQYFGPGTRLTVL.

The J gene is TRBJ2-3, the V gene TRBV6-1, with D possibly matching TRBD1 (6 bases). V dropped 3 bases and J dropped 4 bases, with 14 bases sitting between them. CDR3 length: 15 residues. Looked up from germline, CDR1 is MNHNS and CDR2 is SASEGT. The CDR3 reads CASSEGARPADTQYF. The CDR3 DNA is TGTGCCAGCAGTGAGGGGGCCCGCCCGGCAGATACGCAGTATTTT.

This rearrangement joins TRBV2 to TRBJ1-1, with 10 bases aligning to TRBD1. Germline V gene data show CDR1 as SNHLY and CDR2 as FYNNEI. CDR3 length equals 13 residues. The V and J ends lost 4 bases and 6 bases, in that order; junction bases with no gene match: 2. CDR3 protein: CASSGDRGSEAFF. Written as DNA, the CDR3 is TGTGCCAGCAGTGGGGACAGGGGCTCTGAAGCTTTCTTT. The complete variable domain, with remaining parts taken from reference TRBV2 and TRBJ1-1, reads EPEVTQTPSHQVTQMGQEVILRCVPISNHLYFYWYRQILGQKVEFLVSFYNNEISEKSEIFDDQFSVERPDGSNFTLKIRSTKLEDSAMYFCASSGDRGSEAFFGQGTRLTVV.

This chain uses TRBV5-6 with TRBJ2-1; a weak D match, TRBD2 (6 bases). CDR1 SGHDT and CDR2 YYEEEE come from the germline V gene. The CDR3 spans 15 residues. Deletions cut 3 bases from V and 4 bases from J, with 14 bases between. The CDR3 DNA is TGTGCCAGCAGCTCTGGCGGGAAGATATACAATGAGCAGTTCTTC. This translates into CASSSGGKIYNEQFF. The variable domain in full, completed from reference TRBV5-6 and TRBJ2-1, reads DAGVTQSPTHLIKTRGQQVTLRCSPKSGHDTVSWYQQALGQGPQFIFQYYEEEERQRGNFPDRFSGHQFPNYSSELNVNALLLGDSALYLCASSSGGKIYNEQFFGPGTRLTVL.

The chain carries TRBV2 and TRBJ2-5; TRBD2 agrees at 8 bases. The germline V gene has CDR1 SNHLY and CDR2 FYNNEI. The V gene end was trimmed by 0 bases and the J gene end by 3 bases; junction bases not matched to a gene: 6. The CDR3 is 16 amino acids. CDR3 in DNA: TGTGCCAGCAGTGAAGCGCTTCGGCGGGAGGAAGAGACCCAGTACTTC. Its protein product is CASSEALRREEETQYF. The complete variable domain, with remaining parts taken from reference TRBV2 and TRBJ2-5, reads EPEVTQTPSHQVTQMGQEVILRCVPISNHLYFYWYRQILGQKVEFLVSFYNNEISEKSEIFDDQFSVERPDGSNFTLKIRSTKLEDSAMYFCASSEALRREEETQYFGPGTRLLVL.

The chain links TRBV30 to TRBJ2-7; TRBD2 aligns across 14 bases. CDR3 length: 15 residues. CDR1 GTSNPN and CDR2 SVGIG come from the germline V gene (reference sequence). Trimming cost V 3 bases and J 5 bases; bases outside gene matches: 6. DNA for the CDR3: TGTGCCTGGAGCGGAGGGACTAGCGGGGGCAACGAGCAGTACTTC. Residues: CAWSGGTSGGNEQYF.

The chain joins TRBV7-9 to TRBJ2-7, with D possibly being TRBD2 (5 bases). The germline V and J ends were trimmed by 1 base and 4 bases, with 11 bases remaining between them. There are 14 residues in the CDR3. Germline V CDR1 and CDR2: SEHNR, FQNEAQ (reference sequence). CDR3 nucleotides: TGTGCCAGCAGCTTAGGGGCCGGCGGGTACGAGCAGTACTTC. Amino acid sequence: CASSLGAGGYEQYF.

The rearrangement joins TRBV28 to TRBJ2-3; TRBD2 is a possible D gene (5 bases). V shed 7 bases and J shed 0 bases, with 5 bases lying between them. Germline V gene data show CDR1 as MDHEN and CDR2 as SYDVKM. The CDR3 has 12 residues. The CDR3 nucleotides read TGTGCCAGCACGGGGAGCACAGATACGCAGTATTTT. Its protein product is CASTGSTDTQYF.

V and J are TRBV9 and TRBJ2-6; 11 nucleotides line up with TRBD1. Trimming cost V 4 bases and J 0 bases; bases outside gene matches: 9. CDR1 is SGDLS and CDR2 is YYNGEE in the germline V gene. The CDR3 runs to 19 residues. The CDR3 DNA reads TGTGCCAGCAGCCTTCGGACAGGGGGCCCTAGCTCTGGGGCCAACGTCCTGACTTTC. The encoded protein is CASSLRTGGPSSGANVLTF.

This chain connects TRBV19 to TRBJ2-1; possible D gene TRBD2, 5 bases. CDR1 and CDR2 (germline): LNHDA, SQIVND (reference sequence). This CDR3 has 13 residues. Trimming cost V 5 bases and J 9 bases, with 14 bases left between them. The DNA for the CDR3 is TGTGCCAGTAGTCGGGGTAGCAAGGGTGAGCAGTTCTTC. Amino acid sequence: CASSRGSKGEQFF.